Shown below are 24 T cell receptor beta chains from a single sample sequenced in a study of blood T cell dynamics during melanoma immunotherapy (dated by TCRdb to about 2020). Taken with the paper, the label for time point translates to: week 3, after first cycle of checkpoint inhibitor. Preparation of the library involved the immunoSEQ multiplex PCR assay. TCRdb obtained this table from immuneACCESS and retained in-frame rearrangements with V and J assigned. These tables miss some clones; where compared with another copy, unresolved V genes account for less than half of the shortfall, and the remainder is unexplained. For this sample there are roughly 20,000 clones; roughly 87% appear just once. The leading ten clones occupy 7% to 8% of the sample. The source material was blood, sampled from a patient treated with checkpoint blockade. The receptors come from a human donor with melanoma.

The chain combines TRBV6-4 with TRBJ2-1; D is ambiguous. Germline V gene sequence: CDR1 MRHNA, CDR2 SNTAGT. With 3 bases removed from V and 0 bases from J, the gap between germline ends came to 12 bases. CDR3 length: 16 residues. The CDR3 protein is CASSEDSPSSYNEQFF. CDR3 coding DNA: TGTGCCAGCAGTGAGGATTCCCCAAGCTCCTACAATGAGCAGTTCTTC.

The chain recombines TRBV5-1 with TRBJ2-7; D may be TRBD2 (6 bases). The germline gives CDR1 SGHRS, CDR2 YFSETQ. The CDR3 sequence is 13 residues long. CDR3 bases: TGCGGTCCTCCTGGAGGGGAAGCCTACGAGCAGTACTTC. Translation: CGPPGGEAYEQYF.

The chain employs TRBV11-3 and TRBJ2-3; 14 bases are a match to TRBD2. V dropped 1 base and J dropped 6; count of bases not matched to a gene: 3. The CDR3 runs 16 residues. Germline assignment: CDR1 SGHNT and CDR2 YENEEA. The CDR3 region is CASSLGTSGRSDTQYF. The CDR3 DNA reads TGTGCCAGCAGCTTAGGGACTAGCGGGAGGTCGGATACGCAGTATTTT.

Of note for this clone: This sample also contains other DNA sequences that code for the same CDR3. The genes are TRBV30 and TRBJ1-5; D not certain. The CDR3 covers 14 residues. Trimming took off 5 bases at V and 3 bases at J, with 14 bases between the two ends. Germline V gene lookup returns CDR1 GTSNPN and CDR2 SVGIG (reference sequence). CDR3 in DNA: TGTGCCTGGGGCCAAGGGCAGAACAATCAGCCCCAGCATTTT. Translated: CAWGQGQNNQPQHF.

The chain employs TRBV7-9 and TRBJ1-1; 7 bases match TRBD1. This CDR3 contains 11 residues. Trimming cost V 4 bases and J 7 bases; bases outside gene matches: 0. In germline, CDR1 is SEHNR, CDR2 FQNEAQ (reference sequence). Here the CDR3 reads CASSSGGEAFF. CDR3 coding DNA: TGTGCCAGCAGCTCAGGGGGTGAAGCTTTCTTT.

The rearrangement joins TRBV19 to TRBJ1-5; possibly TRBD1 for D (6 bases). Trimming took 4 bases from V and 7 from J, leaving 32 bases between them. The CDR3 covers 20 residues. Germline V gene data show CDR1 as LNHDA and CDR2 as SQIVND (reference sequence). As DNA, the CDR3 is TGTGCCAGTAGTACGGTGCGGTGGAGGGGGACCTCTATCCGGGGACAGCCCCAGCATTTT. Protein sequence: CASSTVRWRGTSIRGQPQHF.

This chain uses TRBV30 with TRBJ2-5, with 9 bases aligning to TRBD1. Matching the DNA end better, TRBJ2-7 makes the J call doubtful. The CDR3 runs 14 residues. From germline, CDR1 is GTSNPN and CDR2 SVGIG (reference sequence). The CDR3 DNA is TGTGCCTGGAGTCCGGGACAGGGCTACAACGAGCAGTACTTC. Translation gives CAWSPGQGYNEQYF.

This sequence joins TRBV28 and TRBJ1-1; D is perhaps TRBD1 (6 bases). This CDR3 region has 14 residues. CDR1 MDHEN and CDR2 SYDVKM come from the germline V gene. Trimming removed 5 bases at V and 4 bases at J, with 14 bases between. CDR3 coding DNA: TGTGCCAGCAGTCTGACAGGCTTTGCCACTGAAGCTTTCTTT. This translates into CASSLTGFATEAFF.

This clone was counted a single time. The chain combines TRBV30 with TRBJ2-5; TRBD1 matches at 11 bases. The J call is doubtful: the DNA matches TRBJ2-7 better. Germline-derived CDR1 and CDR2 are GTSNPN and SVGIG (reference sequence). The CDR3 is made up of 16 amino acids. CDR3 DNA: TGTGCCTGGAGCCTTCTCCCGGGACAGGGGGCCTACGAGCAGTACTTC. The encoded protein is CAWSLLPGQGAYEQYF.

The chain has TRBV19 and TRBJ1-3; unclear D gene. CDR1 and CDR2 (germline): LNHDA, SQIVND (reference sequence). The CDR3 contains 15 residues. With 3 bases removed from V and 0 bases from J, the gap between germline ends came to 9 bases. CDR3 loop: CASSMALTSGNTIYF. DNA for the CDR3: TGTGCCAGTAGTATGGCGCTTACCTCTGGAAACACCATATATTTT.

This chain connects TRBV5-1 to TRBJ2-5, with 7 bases lining up with TRBD2. Germline-derived CDR1 and CDR2 are SGHRS and YFSETQ. The ends lost 4 bases at V and 0 bases at J; junction bases unmatched: 12. The CDR3 consists of 17 residues. The CDR3: CASSPGVAGPYQETQYF. CDR3 nucleotides: TGCGCCAGCAGCCCCGGGGTAGCGGGCCCGTACCAAGAGACCCAGTACTTC.

The chain has TRBV2 and TRBJ2-3; D possibly uses TRBD1 or TRBD2 (5 bases each). V was clipped by 7 bases and J by 4 bases, with 12 bases between them. CDR3 length equals 13 residues. Looked up from germline, CDR1 is SNHLY and CDR2 is FYNNEI. The CDR3 bases are TGTGCCAGCAAAGTTCAGGGACCAGATACGCAGTATTTT. Amino acids: CASKVQGPDTQYF. Drawing the rest from reference TRBV2 and TRBJ2-3, the complete variable domain is EPEVTQTPSHQVTQMGQEVILRCVPISNHLYFYWYRQILGQKVEFLVSFYNNEISEKSEIFDDQFSVERPDGSNFTLKIRSTKLEDSAMYFCASKVQGPDTQYFGPGTRLTVL.

V and J are TRBV9 and TRBJ2-3; 10 bases align to TRBD2. V was clipped by 3 bases and J by 2 bases; unmatched bases: 6. This CDR3 is 16 amino acids long. Germline-derived CDR1 and CDR2 are SGDLS and YYNGEE. The CDR3 sequence: CASSAGTSDVTDTQYF. Written as DNA, the CDR3 is TGTGCCAGCAGCGCCGGGACTAGCGATGTCACAGATACGCAGTATTTT.

This clone was found once. This rearrangement joins TRBV7-9 to TRBJ2-1, with unresolved D. Germline V CDR1 and CDR2: SEHNR, FQNEAQ (reference sequence). Trimming removed 5 bases at V and 5 bases at J, with 22 bases between. CDR3 length: 17 residues. The CDR3 region has the DNA TGTGCCAGCAGCGCTATTATACACTCGATACACAACAATGAGCAGTTCTTC. Residues: CASSAIIHSIHNNEQFF. Full variable domain (missing parts from reference TRBV7-9 and TRBJ2-1): DTGVSQNPRHKITKRGQNVTFRCDPISEHNRLYWYRQTLGQGPEFLTYFQNEAQLEKSRLLSDRFSAERPKGSFSTLEIQRTEQGDSAMYLCASSAIIHSIHNNEQFFGPGTRLTVL.

V is TRBV30 and J is TRBJ2-2, with unresolved D. CDR1 is GTSNPN, CDR2 SVGIG, per germline (reference sequence). V lost 2 bases, J lost 3 bases, and 7 bases lay in between. The CDR3 consists of 13 residues. CDR3 residues: CAWSRLHTGELFF. The CDR3 region has the DNA TGTGCCTGGAGTCGGCTACACACCGGGGAGCTGTTTTTT. The full variable domain, in which reference TRBV30 and TRBJ2-2 provide the parts outside the CDR3, is SQTIHQWPATLVQPVGSPLSLECTVEGTSNPNLYWYRQAAGRGLQLLFYSVGIGQISSEVPQNLSASRPQDRQFILSSKKLLLSDSGFYLCAWSRLHTGELFFGEGSRLTVL.

This chain joins TRBV2 and TRBJ2-7, with no clear D. Germline loops: CDR1 SNHLY, CDR2 FYNNEI. This CDR3 spans 13 amino acids. Trimming removed 3 bases from V and 1 base from J, with 7 bases in between. This CDR3 reads CASSDTTSYEQYF. CDR3 nucleotides: TGTGCCAGCAGTGACACGACATCCTACGAGCAGTACTTC.

The chain couples TRBV29-1 to TRBJ2-1, with D tentatively TRBD2 (6 bases). V was pared by 4 bases and J by 2 bases, with 9 bases between. CDR3 size: 13 residues. Germline lookup yields CDR1 SQVTM and CDR2 ANQGSEA. CDR3 DNA sequence: TGCAGCGTTGTCGGGGGTACCTACAATGAGCAGTTCTTC. It specifies CSVVGGTYNEQFF.

The chain employs TRBV30 and TRBJ2-5, with TRBD1 matching over 8 bases. With the DNA end fitting TRBJ2-7 better, the J assignment may be wrong. Germline CDR1 GTSNPN, CDR2 SVGIG (reference sequence). CDR3 length: 12 residues. The CDR3 reads CAWAGQAYEQYF. CDR3 sequence (DNA): TGTGCCTGGGCGGGACAGGCCTACGAGCAGTACTTC.

This clone turned up a few times. One end of the junction does not line up with germline, which may come from a read error. V gene TRBV10-3 combines with J gene TRBJ2-1, with TRBD2 matching over 11 bases. CDR1 is ENHRY and CDR2 is SYGVKD in the germline V gene. The CDR3 has 16 residues. The CDR3 nucleotides read TGTGCCATCAGTGCGGGGACTAGCGGAGGGCTCAATCAGCAGTTCTTC. The encoded protein is CAISAGTSGGLNQQFF.

This chain connects TRBV7-2 to TRBJ2-5; D is possibly TRBD1 or TRBD2 (5 bases each). The germline gives CDR1 SGHTA, CDR2 FQGNSA. Trimming left V 1 base short and J 5 bases short, with 11 bases between. The CDR3 is made up of 14 amino acids. This CDR3 is CASSLGGSWETQYF. The CDR3 bases are TGTGCCAGCAGCTTAGGGGGGAGCTGGGAGACCCAGTACTTC.

The chain is built from TRBV19 and TRBJ2-2; D perhaps matches TRBD1 (6 bases). CDR3 length equals 16 residues. From germline, CDR1 is LNHDA and CDR2 SQIVND (reference sequence). The V end was cut by 8 bases, the J end by 6 bases, with 22 bases between. The CDR3 protein is CASGGQREGRAGELFF. CDR3 sequence (DNA): TGTGCCAGTGGGGGCCAGCGTGAAGGGAGAGCCGGGGAGCTGTTTTTT.

The chain is built from TRBV27 and TRBJ1-2; TRBD1 aligns across 7 bases. Germline assignment: CDR1 MNHEY and CDR2 SMNVEV (reference sequence). CDR3 size: 13 residues. V dropped 7 bases and J dropped 7; count of bases not matched to a gene: 9. CDR3 residues: CASTPGRGLGYTF. The CDR3 coding sequence is TGTGCCAGCACCCCAGGGAGGGGGCTTGGCTACACCTTC.

This chain links TRBV6-5 with TRBJ2-1; 9 bases are a match to TRBD1. Germline V gives CDR1 MNHEY, CDR2 SVGAGI. V was pared by 6 bases and J by 7 bases, with 7 bases of the junction left unmatched. The CDR3 contains 14 residues. CDR3 bases: TGTGCCAGCAGAACGGGACAGGGATTTAATGAGCAGTTCTTC. Residues: CASRTGQGFNEQFF.

The chain uses TRBV4-1 and TRBJ2-5, with 7 bases fitting TRBD1. The junction had 13 bases not matched to a gene; V was cut back by 1 base and J by 2 bases. This CDR3 has 18 amino acids. Per germline, CDR1 MGHRA and CDR2 YSYEKL. The CDR3 DNA sequence: TGCGCCAGCAGCCAAGTCTTCGGATCTGGGACAGTACAAGAGACCCAGTACTTC. It yields the protein CASSQVFGSGTVQETQYF.